This section outlines one T cell receptor beta chain sequence together with its context. What it binds is not known. V dropped 7 bases and J dropped 2 bases, with 11 bases sitting between them. Germline assignment: CDR1 KGHSH and CDR2 LQKENI. This CDR3 comprises 13 residues. The sample belongs to a study of post-analysis software for immune sequencing data. Study at large: Relapsing-remitting, secondary progressive and progressive-relapsing multiple sclerosis courses were included.

Study-level points and caveats: By F measure, strong co-clustering occurred among samples prepared in the same batch. Roughly five TRBV segments appeared more often in patients than in controls, and TRBV5-6, TRBV5-1 and TRBV20-1 were among these.

Unique molecular identifiers tagged the TCR beta cDNA libraries. TCRdb re-analysed the PCR reads in MiXCR, keeping a single row per CDR3 protein. The top ten clones hold around 11% of a sample with hundreds of thousands of distinct CDR3 sequences, 55% to 60% of them seen once. Sample: blood. This receptor was obtained from a girl under 10 years old with multiple sclerosis. This sequence joins TRBV18 and TRBJ2-5; either TRBD1 or TRBD2 may fit D (5 bases each). For the CDR3, the DNA is TGTGCCAGCTTCCGGGACGGACAAGAGACCCAGTACTTC. It is translated as CASFRDGQETQYF.